The 28 T cell receptor beta chains presented below share a single source sample, sequenced in a study of T cell responses to AZD1222 COVID-19 vaccine. Here immunoSEQ multiplex PCR was the method, and the copy in TCRdb shows in-frame clones only, minus some. The data hold 45,000 to 60,000 clones, with roughly nine tenths observed a single time. The material was peripheral blood, obtained on day 0 of AZD1222 vaccination. The receptors stem from an adult in good health.

The gene calls are TRBV28 and TRBJ2-7; a possible D gene is TRBD2 (7 bases). Trimming took 7 bases from V and 4 from J, leaving 17 bases between them. There are 14 residues in the CDR3. In germline, CDR1 is MDHEN, CDR2 SYDVKM. This CDR3 is CASTIRGGGYEQYF. The CDR3 DNA is TGTGCCAGCACCATCAGAGGGGGGGGGTACGAGCAGTACTTC.

This chain uses TRBV3-1 (or the pseudogene TRBV3-2) with TRBJ2-3; 9 nucleotides line up with TRBD1. Germline CDR1 is LGHDT and CDR2 is YNNKEL (reference sequence). After removal of 3 bases from V and 5 bases from J, the junction contained 6 bases not matched to a gene. CDR3 length: 15 residues. The DNA for the CDR3 is TGTGCCAGCAGCCAGCCGGGACAGGGATTAGATACGCAGTATTTT. This encodes CASSQPGQGLDTQYF.

The chain carries TRBV28 and TRBJ1-1; 8 nucleotides agree with TRBD1. This CDR3 is 15 amino acids long. CDR1 and CDR2 from the germline V gene are MDHEN and SYDVKM. Trimming cost V 6 bases and J 0 bases; bases outside gene matches: 6. This chain's CDR3 is CASRQGAGLNTEAFF. The CDR3 nucleotides are TGTGCCAGCAGGCAGGGGGCAGGTTTGAACACTGAAGCTTTCTTT.

The chain links TRBV2 to TRBJ2-1, with D possibly being TRBD1 (5 bases). CDR3 size: 14 residues. Trimming cost V 2 bases and J 4 bases, with 9 bases left between them. CDR1 and CDR2 (germline): SNHLY, FYNNEI. CDR3 loop: CASSERAGYNEQFF. CDR3 coding DNA: TGTGCCAGCAGTGAACGGGCAGGGTACAATGAGCAGTTCTTC.

The chain carries TRBV7-6 and TRBJ2-2, with a tentative D call TRBD1 (5 bases). Trimming stripped 5 bases from V and 7 bases from J, with 23 bases between. The germline CDR1 and CDR2 sequences are SGHVS and FNYEAQ. The CDR3 sequence is 17 residues long. CDR3 residues: CASSPHLRVEYGGELFF. In DNA form, the CDR3 reads TGTGCCAGCAGCCCCCACCTCAGGGTAGAATATGGCGGGGAGCTGTTTTTT.

The genes are TRBV2 and TRBJ2-1, with 12 bases aligning to TRBD1. Trimming took 6 bases from V and 6 from J; bases not matched to a gene: 3. The CDR3 length is 14 residues. CDR1 is SNHLY, CDR2 FYNNEI, per germline. CDR3: CASRGQGASNEQFF. The CDR3 DNA follows: TGTGCCAGCAGGGGACAGGGGGCCTCCAATGAGCAGTTCTTC.

The CDR3 DNA sequence: TGCGCCAGCAGTGAGTCGAAATGGGGGAGTGACATTCAGTACTTC. It is translated as CASSESKWGSDIQYF. V is TRBV10-2 and J is TRBJ2-4, with D perhaps matching TRBD1 or TRBD2 (5 bases each). V lost 0 bases and J 8 bases, leaving 14 bases between the germline ends. CDR3 size: 15 residues. Per the germline V gene, CDR1 is WSHSY and CDR2 is SAAADI.

This clone was found once. The chain recombines TRBV4-2 with TRBJ1-1, with D tentatively TRBD1 (5 bases). Germline V gene sequence: CDR1 LGHNA, CDR2 YNFKEQ. The CDR3 is 15 residues long. Trimming left V 1 base short and J 5 bases short, with 14 bases between. CDR3 sequence (DNA): TGTGCCAGCAGCCAAGGCCCTCGGGGGGGAACTGAAGCTTTCTTT. Its protein is CASSQGPRGGTEAFF.

The CDR3 sequence is CAWSVGPSGNTIYF. Written as DNA, the CDR3 is TGTGCCTGGAGTGTGGGGCCCTCTGGAAACACCATATATTTT. The V and J genes are TRBV30 and TRBJ1-3, with D perhaps matching TRBD1 (5 bases). Trimming shortened V by 0 bases and J by 0 bases, and 6 bases separated the two germline ends. The CDR3 sequence is 14 residues long. Germline V CDR1 and CDR2: GTSNPN, SVGIG (reference sequence).

V and J are TRBV28 and TRBJ2-7; 10 bases are shared with TRBD2. With 5 bases clipped from V and 1 base from J, the junction kept 5 bases outside the gene matches. The CDR3 is 15 residues long. CDR1 is MDHEN, CDR2 SYDVKM, per germline. Written as DNA, the CDR3 is TGTGCCAGCAGTCAGGCTAGCGGGGGATCCTACGAGCAGTACTTC. Residues: CASSQASGGSYEQYF.

The gene calls are TRBV18 and TRBJ1-1, with 8 bases identical to TRBD1. J gave up 3 bases and V 1 base, and 7 bases lay outside the gene matches. Germline CDR1 reads KGHSH; CDR2 reads LQKENI. The CDR3 is 16 amino acids. CDR3 protein: CASSPHAMTGDTEAFF. The CDR3 bases are TGTGCCAGCTCACCACATGCCATGACAGGGGACACTGAAGCTTTCTTT.

This chain uses TRBV6-5 with TRBJ2-5, with TRBD2 matching 12 bases. Germline CDR1 and CDR2: MNHEY and SVGAGI. The CDR3 runs to 16 residues. The junction had 8 bases not matched to a gene; V was cut back by 4 bases and J by 5 bases. In DNA form, the CDR3 reads TGTGCCAGCAGTTCCCCCCTAGCGGGGGGGCGGGAGACCCAGTACTTC. It codes for CASSSPLAGGRETQYF.

The chain employs TRBV2 and TRBJ1-1, with 10 positions matching TRBD1. V trimming: 5 bases; J trimming: 7 bases; junction bases outside the gene matches: 10. The germline V gene has CDR1 SNHLY and CDR2 FYNNEI. The CDR3 is 15 amino acids. This CDR3 is CASSHRDRGFLEAFF. Here the CDR3 DNA reads TGTGCCAGCAGTCACCGGGACAGGGGATTCCTTGAAGCTTTCTTT.

CDR3 nucleotides: TGTGCCAGCAGCTTAGGAGGTGGGGTCTACATGAACACTGAAGCTTTCTTT. Protein: CASSLGGGVYMNTEAFF. The chain couples TRBV7-9 to TRBJ1-1; D gene unclear. The germline gives CDR1 SEHNR, CDR2 FQNEAQ (reference sequence). The CDR3 runs 17 residues. The V end lost 1 base, the J end lost 0 bases, and 15 bases lay between the germline ends. The full variable domain, completed using reference TRBV7-9 and TRBJ1-1, is DTGVSQNPRHKITKRGQNVTFRCDPISEHNRLYWYRQTLGQGPEFLTYFQNEAQLEKSRLLSDRFSAERPKGSFSTLEIQRTEQGDSAMYLCASSLGGGVYMNTEAFFGQGTRLTVV.

V usage is TRBV7-9 and J usage is TRBJ2-7; TRBD1 agrees at 10 bases. The J segment lost 4 bases and the V segment lost 4 bases, leaving 4 bases of the junction unmatched. The CDR3 runs 14 residues. CDR1 is SEHNR and CDR2 is FQNEAQ in the germline V gene (reference sequence). The CDR3 nucleotides read TGTGCCAGCAGCTGGGACAGGGGTGGGTACGAGCAGTACTTC. This codes for CASSWDRGGYEQYF.

J is TRBJ2-7 and V is TRBV12-3 or TRBV12-4, with TRBD2 as a possible D gene (7 bases). The CDR3 covers 12 residues. Between the trimmed V and J ends, which lost 5 bases and 3 bases, there was a span of 8 bases. Here the CDR3 reads CASSRGGYEQYF. The DNA of the CDR3 is TGTGCCAGCAGTAGGGGGGGCTACGAGCAGTACTTC.

The chain carries TRBV30 and TRBJ2-2; D assignment may be TRBD1 or TRBD2 (5 bases each). V lost 5 bases and J lost 4, with 5 bases in between. This CDR3 spans 11 amino acids. CDR1 and CDR2 from the germline V gene are GTSNPN and SVGIG (reference sequence). CDR3 protein: CAWGGTGELFF. CDR3 bases: TGTGCCTGGGGGGGCACCGGGGAGCTGTTTTTT.

A single count supports this clone. This chain links TRBV27 with TRBJ1-2; 12 positions match TRBD1. Germline lookup yields CDR1 MNHEY and CDR2 SMNVEV (reference sequence). This CDR3 is built from 16 residues. The ends lost 7 bases at V and 4 bases at J; junction bases unmatched: 10. Here the CDR3 reads CASKKTGTGGFYGYTF. The CDR3 nucleotides are TGTGCCAGCAAAAAGACCGGGACAGGGGGCTTCTATGGCTACACCTTC.

This chain links TRBV18 with TRBJ2-7; 7 nucleotides align to TRBD1. Germline assignment: CDR1 KGHSH and CDR2 LQKENI. J lost 1 base, V lost 6 bases, and 3 bases had no gene match. This CDR3 has 13 residues. Here the CDR3 reads CASSQTGSYEQYF. For the CDR3, the DNA is TGTGCCAGCTCCCAGACAGGGTCCTACGAGCAGTACTTC.

V usage is TRBV30 and J usage is TRBJ1-6, with D uncertain. Trimming removed 2 bases from V and 9 bases from J, with 14 bases in between. Looked up from germline, CDR1 is GTSNPN and CDR2 is SVGIG (reference sequence). The CDR3 is 14 amino acids. CDR3 protein: CAWSIGPGGSPLHF. In DNA, the CDR3 is TGTGCCTGGAGTATTGGACCCGGCGGTTCACCCCTCCACTTT.

The chain combines TRBV19 with TRBJ2-1; D remains unclear. This CDR3 is built from 11 residues. Germline loops: CDR1 LNHDA, CDR2 SQIVND (reference sequence). The V end lost 7 bases, the J end lost 4 bases, and 5 bases lay between the germline ends. The CDR3 region is CASTRYNEQFF. The DNA of the CDR3 is TGTGCCAGTACCAGATACAATGAGCAGTTCTTC.

There are a few counts of this clone. The chain has TRBV6-5 and TRBJ2-1; D is possibly TRBD1 or TRBD2 (6 bases each). Trimming pared 6 bases from V and 8 bases from J, leaving 8 bases between. This CDR3 comprises 11 residues. The germline gives CDR1 MNHEY, CDR2 SVGAGI. CDR3 loop: CASRRGDEQFF. CDR3 coding DNA: TGTGCCAGCAGGAGGGGGGATGAGCAGTTCTTC.

The chain has TRBV29-1 and TRBJ1-1, with D unclear. Germline V gene sequence: CDR1 SQVTM, CDR2 ANQGSEA. The CDR3 extends over 15 amino acids. V dropped 3 bases and J dropped 1 base, with 15 bases sitting between them. The CDR3: CSVDGRLIGNTEAFF. The CDR3 DNA reads as TGCAGCGTTGATGGCAGATTGATCGGGAACACTGAAGCTTTCTTT.

The chain recombines TRBV5-1 with TRBJ1-6, with D possibly TRBD1 on 6 matching bases. The CDR3 totals 14 residues. Looked up from germline, CDR1 is SGHRS and CDR2 is YFSETQ. Trimming cost V 6 bases and J 5 bases, with 12 bases left between them. Here the CDR3 reads CASTRGRDNSPLHF. In DNA form, the CDR3 reads TGCGCCAGCACCAGGGGACGGGATAATTCACCCCTCCACTTT.

This clone has more than one count but fewer than ten. The chain recombines TRBV7-2 with TRBJ2-7, with D maybe TRBD1 (5 bases). Germline V gene data show CDR1 as SGHTA and CDR2 as FQGNSA. Trimming left V 4 bases short and J 8 bases short, with 18 bases between. The CDR3 has 14 amino acids. The chain's CDR3 is CASSYLTDPWKQYF. The DNA of the CDR3 is TGTGCCAGCAGCTATTTGACAGATCCTTGGAAGCAGTACTTC.

The chain combines TRBV6-5 with TRBJ2-7; 8 positions agree with TRBD1. The CDR3 covers 15 residues. Germline V gives CDR1 MNHEY, CDR2 SVGAGI. After removal of 5 bases from V and 4 bases from J, the junction contained 10 bases not matched to a gene. This chain's CDR3 is CASSPGQGLVYEQYF. The CDR3 nucleotides are TGTGCCAGCAGTCCCGGACAGGGCCTTGTTTACGAGCAGTACTTC.

This clone is a singleton in its sample. The chain employs TRBV5-1 and TRBJ2-1; TRBD1 agrees at 8 bases. The germline V gene has CDR1 SGHRS and CDR2 YFSETQ. The J segment lost 4 bases and the V segment lost 6 bases, leaving 9 bases of the junction unmatched. The CDR3 is made up of 15 amino acids. This chain's CDR3 is CASTPLTGVYNEQFF. CDR3 sequence (DNA): TGCGCCAGCACCCCTTTGACAGGGGTTTACAATGAGCAGTTCTTC.

The genes are TRBV7-9 and TRBJ1-2, with D hard to call. The CDR3 runs to 15 residues. The V gene lost 0 bases and the J gene lost 4 bases, with 12 bases spanning the gap. From germline, CDR1 is SEHNR and CDR2 FQNEAQ (reference sequence). CDR3 DNA sequence: TGTGCCAGCAGCTTAGCCTCCTCTCCCGCCTATGGCTACACCTTC. Amino acid sequence: CASSLASSPAYGYTF.